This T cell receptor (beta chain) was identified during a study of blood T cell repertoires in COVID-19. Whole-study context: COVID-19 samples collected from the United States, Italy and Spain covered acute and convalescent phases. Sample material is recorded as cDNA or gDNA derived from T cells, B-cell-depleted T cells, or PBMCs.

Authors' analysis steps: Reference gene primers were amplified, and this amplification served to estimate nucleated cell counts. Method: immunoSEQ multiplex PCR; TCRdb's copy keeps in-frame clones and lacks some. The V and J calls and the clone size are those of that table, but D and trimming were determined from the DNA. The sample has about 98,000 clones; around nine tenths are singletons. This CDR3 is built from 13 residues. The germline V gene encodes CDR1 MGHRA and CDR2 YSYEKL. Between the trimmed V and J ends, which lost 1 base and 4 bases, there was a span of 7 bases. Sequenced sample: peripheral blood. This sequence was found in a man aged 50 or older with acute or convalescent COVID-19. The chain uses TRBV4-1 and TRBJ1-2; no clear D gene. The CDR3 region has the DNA TGCGCCAGCAGCCAAGGACTGATCTATGGCTACACCTTC. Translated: CASSQGLIYGYTF.